The source of this T cell receptor (beta chain) is a study of graft-versus-host responses after intestinal transplantation. The CDR3 contains 16 residues. Trimming left V 0 bases short and J 1 base short, with 12 bases between. The germline V gene encodes CDR1 SGDLS and CDR2 YYNGEE. TCRdb's table, derived via immunoSEQ multiplex PCR, lists solely in-frame clones and lacks some. This table holds 25,000 or so clones, roughly 90% found once. V gene TRBV9 combines with J gene TRBJ2-3; D remains ambiguous. The source of this sequence is a human patient who received an intestinal transplant, so some T cells may come from the graft donor. This specimen consisted of PBMCs, obtained just under 40 days after intestinal transplant. The CDR3: CASSVVGSVGTDTQYF. The CDR3 DNA reads as TGTGCCAGCAGCGTAGTAGGTAGTGTAGGCACAGATACGCAGTATTTT.